The 10 T cell receptor beta chains below all came from one sample that was sequenced in a study of CD8 T cells in ankylosing spondylitis. TCRdb analysed the 5' RACE reads with MiXCR anew, one entry per CDR3 protein. The table records a few hundred thousand distinct CDR3 sequences, around a tenth of them present only once. Input material: blood, either unsorted or a sorted T cell fraction (not recorded which). These receptors originate from a male donor with ankylosing spondylitis or in good health (not recorded which).

The chain combines TRBV5-1 with TRBJ2-3, with 7 positions matching TRBD2. J gave up 7 bases and V 3 bases, and 8 bases lay outside the gene matches. The length of the CDR3 is 14 residues. Germline-derived CDR1 and CDR2 are SGHRS and YFSETQ. The CDR3 loop is CASSSSGGGNTQYF. The CDR3 DNA follows: TGCGCCAGCAGCTCATCTGGGGGGGGAAATACGCAGTATTTT.

At least ten counts were recorded for this clonotype. This rearrangement joins TRBV6-5 to TRBJ2-7; TRBD2 agrees at 7 bases. CDR3 length equals 16 residues. V was pared by 6 bases and J by 2 bases, with 13 bases of the junction left unmatched. From germline, CDR1 is MNHEY and CDR2 SVGAGI. CDR3 sequence: CASRYQTSRDTYEQYF. CDR3 nucleotides: TGTGCCAGCAGATACCAGACTAGCCGCGATACCTACGAGCAGTACTTC.

Ten or more counts support this clonotype. The J gene is TRBJ1-1, the V gene TRBV29-1; 7 bases match TRBD1. The V segment lost 5 bases and the J segment 6 bases; nucleotides outside the gene matches: 9. This CDR3 is built from 13 residues. Germline lookup yields CDR1 SQVTM and CDR2 ANQGSEA. The CDR3 sequence: CSVSRGSQAEAFF. CDR3 nucleotide sequence: TGCAGCGTTTCCAGGGGGAGTCAAGCTGAAGCTTTCTTT.

The sample holds many counts of this clonotype. This chain connects TRBV12-3 or TRBV12-4 to TRBJ1-5, with TRBD1 as a possible D gene (6 bases). There are 16 residues in the CDR3. Deletions cut 5 bases from V and 0 bases from J, with 14 bases between. The CDR3 protein is CASSPRDMSSNQPQHF. CDR3 nucleotide sequence: TGTGCCAGCAGTCCCAGGGACATGTCTAGCAATCAGCCCCAGCATTTT.

This clonotype has just a few counts. The chain recombines TRBV18 with TRBJ1-1; 9 bases align to TRBD1. The germline CDR1 and CDR2 sequences are KGHSH and LQKENI. The CDR3 has 16 residues. V lost 6 bases and J lost 7; bases outside the gene matches: 15. The CDR3 region has the DNA TGTGCCAGCTCTGCAACCCTGGACAGGGGAGGAAATGAAGCTTTCTTT. It is translated as CASSATLDRGGNEAFF. Full variable domain (remainder filled in from reference TRBV18 and TRBJ1-1): NAGVMQNPRHLVRRRGQEARLRCSPMKGHSHVYWYRQLPEEGLKFMVYLQKENIIDESGMPKERFSAEFPKEGPSILRIQQVVRGDSAAYFCASSATLDRGGNEAFFGQGTRLTVV.

This clonotype was found a few times. The CDR3 spells CATLPDRDRDDEQYF. In nucleotides, the CDR3 is TGTGCCACCCTCCCCGACCGGGACAGGGACGACGAGCAGTACTTC. This chain joins TRBV15 and TRBJ2-7; 9 bases match TRBD1. Looked up from germline, CDR1 is LNHNV and CDR2 is YYDKDF (reference sequence). The CDR3 is made up of 15 amino acids. V shed 8 bases, J shed 5 bases, and the junction held 13 bases outside the gene matches. Drawing the rest from reference TRBV15 and TRBJ2-7, the complete variable domain is DAMVIQNPRYQVTQFGKPVTLSCSQTLNHNVMYWYQQKSSQAPKLLFHYYDKDFNNEADTPDNFQSRRPNTSFCFLDIRSPGLGDTAMYLCATLPDRDRDDEQYFGPGTRLTVT.

This clonotype showed up many times. The chain uses TRBV12-3 or TRBV12-4 and TRBJ2-2; TRBD1 matches at 8 bases. This CDR3 region has 16 residues. V was clipped by 7 bases and J by 3 bases; unmatched bases: 10. DNA of the CDR3: TGTGCCAGCATCCCCCGGCCAGGGGGCTACACCGGGGAGCTGTTTTTT. Protein sequence: CASIPRPGGYTGELFF.

This clonotype was found many times. The rearrangement joins TRBV20-1 to TRBJ2-7; either TRBD1 or TRBD2 may supply D (5 bases each). From germline, CDR1 is DFQATT and CDR2 SNEGSKA (reference sequence). This CDR3 spans 14 amino acids. The CDR3 reads CSGARLPVTYEQYF. CDR3 DNA: TGCAGCGGGGCGCGCCTTCCCGTTACCTACGAGCAGTACTTC.

This clonotype was counted a few times. The chain links TRBV7-9 to TRBJ1-2, with D unclear. CDR3 length equals 14 residues. Trimming left V 4 bases short and J 5 bases short, with 14 bases between. Germline assignment: CDR1 SEHNR and CDR2 FQNEAQ (reference sequence). Here the CDR3 reads CASSWVEVWYGYTF. The CDR3 DNA reads TGTGCCAGCAGCTGGGTAGAGGTTTGGTATGGCTACACCTTC.

This clonotype was seen repeatedly, ten times or more. This chain connects TRBV29-1 to TRBJ1-3; possible D gene TRBD1, 5 bases. There are 13 residues in the CDR3. Germline loops: CDR1 SQVTM, CDR2 ANQGSEA. V lost 4 bases, J lost 0 bases, and 7 bases lay in between. The CDR3 spells CSVGQSSGNTIYF. CDR3 coding DNA: TGCAGCGTTGGACAGTCCTCTGGAAACACCATATATTTT.